Described below is a single TCR beta chain sequence and its context. The sample originates from a study of blood T cell repertoires in COVID-19. The overall study: COVID-19 samples collected from the United States, Italy and Spain covered acute and convalescent phases. Sample material is recorded as cDNA or gDNA derived from T cells, B-cell-depleted T cells, or PBMCs.

CDR1 is MNHEY and CDR2 is SVGAGI in the germline V gene. This CDR3 region has 11 residues. V gave up 10 bases and J gave up 7 bases, with 11 bases separating them. As handled by the study authors: Estimated nucleated cell counts came from reference gene primer amplification. Sequenced by immunoSEQ multiplex PCR; TCRdb stores in-frame clones only, minus some. V, J and clone size derive from that table, while D and trimming were established from the DNA sequence. The profile shows hundreds of thousands of clones, about 88% of them singletons. The sample comprised peripheral blood. The sequence was obtained from a middle-aged man with acute or convalescent COVID-19. The gene calls are TRBV6-5 and TRBJ2-1, with TRBD1 as a possible D gene (6 bases). The CDR3 protein is CAIRTVNEQFF. The DNA for the CDR3 is TGTGCCATCCGGACAGTAAATGAGCAGTTCTTC.